One T cell receptor (beta chain) is described in this entry. The sample belongs to a study of blood T cell repertoires in COVID-19. Authors' data handling: By means of reference gene primer amplification, nucleated cell counts were estimated. The repertoire was sequenced with immunoSEQ multiplex PCR; TCRdb's copy has only in-frame clones and lacks some. V, J and clone size were drawn from that table, and D and trimming were deduced from the DNA. The table has a few hundred thousand clones, about 89% seen once. The source material was peripheral blood. This receptor was identified in a man between 18 and 29 years old who had recovered from COVID-19.

Here the CDR3 reads CASSFPPGSTDTQYF. CDR3 DNA sequence: TGTGCCAGCAGCTTCCCCCCAGGAAGCACAGATACGCAGTATTTT. The chain uses TRBV5-4 and TRBJ2-3; the D is unclear. Trimming removed 2 bases at V and 0 bases at J, with 10 bases between. Germline CDR1 and CDR2: SGHNT and YYREEE (reference sequence). The CDR3 has 15 residues.